This entry is about one T cell receptor beta chain. No antigen is known for it. The DNA is left out, because the CDR3 cannot be placed on it with certainty; the CDR3 is given as TCRdb lists it. These data originate in a study of T cell responses to AZD1222 COVID-19 vaccine. The study's findings and limits: A reported finding is that nearly half of spike-specific TCRs target unmutated variant regions. CD4 TCRs covered the whole spike, strongest at regions 160-218 and 743-854. Females made up more of the donors, who were largely white British, and clonal diversity may have come out too low.

Analysis merged second doses at about 4 or about 12 weeks. Germline V lookup: CDR1 LGHDT, CDR2 YNNKEL (reference sequence). The CDR3 is 14 amino acids in total, end residues counted. Repertoires were generated with immunoSEQ multiplex PCR, while TCRdb's copy carries only in-frame clones and drops some. The sample holds 140,000 to 150,000 clones; around 93% are singletons and the top ten take 3.5% to 4%. This clonotype originated in an adult who received the AZD1222 COVID-19 vaccine. The chain employs TRBV3-1 (or the pseudogene TRBV3-2) and TRBJ2-2. The sequencing used peripheral blood, collected 28 days after the second AZD1222 dose. The CDR3 region is CASSPTSGRRELFF.